The 16 T cell receptor beta chains below were found in one sample sequenced in a study of T cells after yellow fever vaccination. TCRdb re-analysed the 5' RACE reads in MiXCR, keeping a single row per CDR3 protein. The sample lists fewer than 90,000 distinct CDR3 sequences; around 7% were seen once. The source material was CD8+ T cells sorted from PBMCs, sampled 5 to 6 days after the first yellow fever vaccination. Receptor source: a man aged 18 to 29 who received the YFV17D yellow fever vaccine.

This clonotype was observed many times. The chain employs TRBV15 and TRBJ1-5; D possibly corresponds to TRBD1 (6 bases). Germline V gene data show CDR1 as LNHNV and CDR2 as YYDKDF (reference sequence). The CDR3 is 16 residues long. V lost 4 bases and J 2 bases, leaving 15 bases between the germline ends. In nucleotides, the CDR3 is TGTGCCACCAGCATACGGAACAGGGTTGGCAATCAGCCCCAGCATTTT. Translation gives CATSIRNRVGNQPQHF.

This clonotype has only a few counts. The chain carries TRBV27 and TRBJ2-7; D may correspond to TRBD1 or TRBD2 (5 bases each). This CDR3 contains 15 residues. V lost 7 bases to trimming and J lost 2 bases, with 18 bases between them. From germline, CDR1 is MNHEY and CDR2 SMNVEV (reference sequence). The CDR3 region is CASTKIGTLPYEQYF. Here the CDR3 DNA reads TGTGCCAGCACAAAAATAGGGACCCTCCCCTACGAGCAGTACTTC.

This clonotype was picked up a small number of times. The J gene is TRBJ2-1, the V gene TRBV20-1; D gene ambiguous. This CDR3 has 17 amino acids. Deletions cut 5 bases from V and 4 bases from J, with 24 bases between. Germline V lookup: CDR1 DFQATT, CDR2 SNEGSKA (reference sequence). The CDR3 DNA reads TGCAGTGCTCCTCCCGGGCAGATCGAGCCAAGATACAATGAGCAGTTCTTC. This encodes CSAPPGQIEPRYNEQFF.

Notes on this clonotype: This may come from a read error, since a much larger clone is one base off. This chain uses TRBV12-3 or TRBV12-4 with TRBJ1-1; TRBD1 might be the D (6 bases). Trimming shortened V by 4 bases and J by 1 base, and 13 bases separated the two germline ends. The CDR3 loop spans 15 amino acids. The CDR3: CASSCDRSSNTEAFF. The CDR3, as DNA: TGTGCCAGCAGTTGTGACAGGTCTTCGAACACTGAAGCTTTCTTT.

This clonotype has only a few counts. The chain combines TRBV11-2 with TRBJ2-7; possibly TRBD1 for D (5 bases). CDR3 length: 13 residues. Trimming shortened V by 5 bases and J by 4 bases, and 12 bases separated the two germline ends. Germline values: CDR1 SGHAT, CDR2 FQNNGV. The DNA of the CDR3 is TGTGCCAGCAGCCTTAACAGGATTTACGAGCAGTACGTC. Amino acids: CASSLNRIYEQYV.

This clonotype was picked up a small number of times. The rearrangement links TRBV5-5 to TRBJ2-7, with D perhaps given as TRBD1 or TRBD2 (5 bases each). The V gene lost 3 bases and the J gene lost 1 base, with 14 bases spanning the gap. Germline assignment: CDR1 SGHKS and CDR2 YYEKEE (reference sequence). This CDR3 is 15 amino acids long. The CDR3 here is CASSSWGFGSYEQYF. Written as DNA, the CDR3 is TGTGCCAGCAGCTCTTGGGGGTTCGGTTCCTACGAGCAGTACTTC.

This clonotype has a handful of counts. V usage is TRBV30 and J usage is TRBJ2-7, with TRBD2 matching over 9 bases. The CDR3 totals 13 residues. V trimming: 5 bases; J trimming: 7 bases; junction bases outside the gene matches: 9. Germline V gene lookup returns CDR1 GTSNPN and CDR2 SVGIG (reference sequence). The CDR3 bases are TGTGCCTGGGAAGCGGGGGGCCCTGGGGAGCAGTACTTC. It is translated as CAWEAGGPGEQYF.

This clonotype was observed many times. The rearrangement links TRBV7-9 to TRBJ2-4; no firm D call. V was trimmed by 5 bases and J by 0 bases, leaving 14 bases between them. The length of the CDR3 is 16 residues. Per the germline V gene, CDR1 is SEHNR and CDR2 is FQNEAQ (reference sequence). The CDR3 reads CASSPQTSLAKNIQYF. CDR3 nucleotides: TGTGCCAGCAGCCCCCAGACCTCCCTAGCCAAAAACATTCAGTACTTC.

This clonotype was recorded many times. Written as DNA, the CDR3 is TGTGCCAGCAGTTACCCGACGGAGGGGTTACGAGCTTTCTTT. Its translation: CASSYPTEGLRAFF. This chain connects TRBV6-2 or TRBV6-3 to TRBJ1-1; maybe TRBD1 (5 bases). This CDR3 contains 14 residues. Germline assignment: CDR1 MNHEY and CDR2 SVGEGT. Deletions cut 2 bases from V and 10 bases from J, with 17 bases between.

This clonotype was found many times. V gene TRBV20-1 combines with J gene TRBJ2-3; D might be TRBD2 (6 bases). The V end lost 5 bases, the J end lost 2 bases, and 11 bases lay between the germline ends. The V gene's germline CDR1 is DFQATT and CDR2 SNEGSKA (reference sequence). This CDR3 has 13 residues. The CDR3 spells CSAPRGPTDTQYF. CDR3 nucleotide sequence: TGCAGTGCTCCGCGGGGCCCCACAGATACGCAGTATTTT.

This clonotype turned up a few times. The chain recombines TRBV12-3 or TRBV12-4 with TRBJ2-7; D unresolved. The CDR3 runs to 12 residues. V shed 3 bases and J shed 7 bases, with 10 bases lying between them. CDR3 sequence reads: CASSFGVGEQYV. Written as DNA, the CDR3 is TGTGCCAGCAGTTTTGGCGTGGGGGAGCAGTACGTC.

This clonotype was observed a handful of times. V usage is TRBV11-2 and J usage is TRBJ2-7; 11 nucleotides agree with TRBD1. CDR1 is SGHAT and CDR2 is FQNNGV in the germline V gene. The CDR3 is 17 amino acids. The ends lost 5 bases at V and 0 bases at J; junction bases unmatched: 9. The CDR3 sequence is CASSAGTGGPSSYEQYV. As DNA, the CDR3 is TGTGCCAGCAGCGCCGGGACAGGGGGTCCTAGCTCCTACGAGCAGTACGTC.

The chain joins TRBV7-9 to TRBJ2-5; the D gene could be TRBD1 or TRBD2 (6 bases each). The V and J ends lost 4 bases and 5 bases respectively, with 17 bases between them. The CDR3 loop spans 15 amino acids. Looked up from germline, CDR1 is SEHNR and CDR2 is FQNEAQ (reference sequence). The CDR3 region has the DNA TGTGCCAGCAGCTCAGGGGACTGGGCGCGGGAGACCCAGTACTTC. It translates to CASSSGDWARETQYF.

The V gene is TRBV4-2, the J gene TRBJ1-5; 9 nucleotides agree with TRBD1. The CDR3 contains 15 residues. The ends lost 4 bases at V and 5 bases at J; junction bases unmatched: 6. CDR1 and CDR2 (germline): LGHNA, YNFKEQ. As DNA, the CDR3 is TGTGCCAGCAGCCCTGGGACAGGGTTTGATCAGCCCCAGCATTTT. It specifies CASSPGTGFDQPQHF.

In its sample, this clonotype was seen many times. The CDR3 region is CASSKLPTGTTNYEQYV. The CDR3 nucleotides are TGTGCCAGCAGCAAATTGCCCACCGGGACTACCAATTACGAGCAGTACGTC. V usage is TRBV21-1 and J usage is TRBJ2-7; the D segment call TRBD2 is taken from the table without a DNA check. TRBV21-1 is given as a pseudogene. There are 17 residues in the CDR3.

This clonotype was observed a handful of times. The chain links TRBV10-3 to TRBJ2-3; 8 bases agree with TRBD2. This CDR3 has 14 amino acids. The germline V gene has CDR1 ENHRY and CDR2 SYGVKD. Trimming took 10 bases from V and 5 from J; bases not matched to a gene: 11. CDR3 in DNA: TGTGCCACACCAATCCCGGGGGGGCAAGATACGCAGTATTTT. Encoded protein: CATPIPGGQDTQYF.